This TCR beta chain originates from a study of OX40 agonist ivuxolimab in advanced cancers. The CDR3 contains 14 residues. The V segment lost 2 bases and the J segment 7 bases; nucleotides outside the gene matches: 3. Germline V gene data show CDR1 as SGHDN and CDR2 as FVKESK. Clones were read by immunoSEQ multiplex PCR, and TCRdb kept only the in-frame ones, dropping some. Of around 62,000 clones in the sample, roughly 87% were seen once. The TCR sequence derives from an adult with an advanced solid tumor such as melanoma, head and neck, liver or kidney cancer. The starting material was CD4+ or CD8+ T cells sorted from blood, obtained in a trial of the OX40 agonist ivuxolimab. The chain employs TRBV14 and TRBJ2-1; the match to TRBD1 covers 9 bases. CDR3: CASSQLDRGNEQFF. DNA of the CDR3: TGTGCCAGCAGCCAACTGGACAGGGGTAATGAGCAGTTCTTC.